What follows are 12 T cell receptor beta chains derived from one specimen sequenced in a study of a mutant IDH1 vaccine in newly diagnosed glioma. No antigens are known for them. The time point: week 35, safety follow-up. Topical imiquimod accompanied each vaccine dose, which consisted of 300 ug of mutant IDH1 20-mer peptide. The method was immunoSEQ multiplex PCR; TCRdb's version includes in-frame clones alone and lacks a portion of them. The sample holds about 60,000 clones, roughly 80% seen once. Specimen: PBMCs, collected from a glioma patient whose treatment included an IDH1 peptide vaccine. The origin of the receptors is a man younger than 40 with glioma.

The chain is built from TRBV18 and TRBJ2-5; TRBD2 might be the D (5 bases). The CDR3 totals 14 residues. With 3 bases removed from V and 4 bases from J, the gap between germline ends came to 12 bases. Germline CDR1 and CDR2: KGHSH and LQKENI. The CDR3 is CASSPPGRAETQYF. For the CDR3, the DNA is TGTGCCAGCTCACCCCCGGGAAGGGCAGAGACCCAGTACTTC.

The chain uses TRBV7-8 and TRBJ1-4; 8 bases are shared with TRBD1. The germline V gene has CDR1 SGHVS and CDR2 FQNEAQ. The CDR3 has 15 residues. The V segment lost 5 bases and the J segment 7 bases; nucleotides outside the gene matches: 9. The CDR3 DNA reads as TGTGCCAGCAGCGCCCGACAGGGGCGGGTTGAAAAACTGTTTTTT. Protein: CASSARQGRVEKLFF.

The V and J genes are TRBV5-6 and TRBJ2-7; D is possibly TRBD1 or TRBD2 (6 bases each). The CDR3 loop spans 16 amino acids. The V gene's germline CDR1 is SGHDT and CDR2 YYEEEE. V lost 1 base, J lost 0 bases, and 14 bases lay in between. For the CDR3, the DNA is TGTGCCAGCAGCTTGAGTCAAGGGGGGCGCTCCTACGAGCAGTACTTC. Protein sequence: CASSLSQGGRSYEQYF.

V usage is TRBV6-1 and J usage is TRBJ2-3, with D possibly being TRBD2 (5 bases). Trimming stripped 1 base from V and 4 bases from J, with 15 bases between. The CDR3 spans 16 residues. Germline V gene sequence: CDR1 MNHNS, CDR2 SASEGT. CDR3: CASSEGGLIIPDTQYF. The CDR3 DNA reads as TGTGCCAGCAGTGAAGGAGGGCTAATAATCCCAGATACGCAGTATTTT.

The chain combines TRBV7-2 with TRBJ1-4, with D tentatively TRBD1 (5 bases). Germline V lookup: CDR1 SGHTA, CDR2 FQGNSA. CDR3 length: 16 amino acids. V lost 1 base and J lost 13, with 22 bases in between. CDR3 sequence: CASSLVGAAGEKLLFF. The DNA of the CDR3 is TGTGCCAGCAGCTTAGTAGGGGCCGCCGGTGAAAAACTACTGTTTTTT.

V gene TRBV19 combines with J gene TRBJ2-1, with 8 positions matching TRBD1. The CDR3 is 18 amino acids. Per the germline V gene, CDR1 is LNHDA and CDR2 is SQIVND (reference sequence). The V and J ends lost 7 bases and 0 bases, in that order; junction bases with no gene match: 14. The CDR3: CASTPGQAFWGSYNEQFF. Here the CDR3 DNA reads TGTGCCAGTACCCCGGGACAGGCTTTTTGGGGCTCCTACAATGAGCAGTTCTTC.

The rearrangement joins TRBV18 to TRBJ2-2; D possibly uses TRBD1 or TRBD2 (5 bases each). Per the germline V gene, CDR1 is KGHSH and CDR2 is LQKENI. Trimming left V 1 base short and J 1 base short, with 10 bases between. The CDR3 has 16 amino acids. This chain's CDR3 is CASSPQSGGNTGELFF. In DNA, the CDR3 is TGTGCCAGCTCACCACAGTCTGGGGGGAACACCGGGGAGCTGTTTTTT.

This clone was counted a single time. The rearrangement joins TRBV12-5 to TRBJ2-5; 8 nucleotides agree with TRBD1. The CDR3 consists of 14 residues. J was trimmed by 5 bases and V by 3 bases; bases with no gene match: 5. The germline V gene has CDR1 LGHNT and CDR2 FRNRAP. CDR3: CASGFDRGSETQYF. The CDR3 nucleotides read TGTGCTAGTGGTTTCGACAGGGGAAGTGAGACCCAGTACTTC.

This chain connects TRBV30 to TRBJ1-5; D is unclear. V shed 2 bases and J shed 2 bases, with 10 bases lying between them. Germline-derived CDR1 and CDR2 are GTSNPN and SVGIG (reference sequence). The CDR3 is 14 residues long. Written as DNA, the CDR3 is TGTGCCTGGAGTCAAGGGCTCGGCAATCAGCCCCAGCATTTT. Amino acid sequence: CAWSQGLGNQPQHF.

This sequence joins TRBV28 and TRBJ1-3; D gene ambiguous. Germline V gene data show CDR1 as MDHEN and CDR2 as SYDVKM. V was cut by 4 bases and J by 0 bases, with 13 bases left in between. This CDR3 contains 16 residues. CDR3 in amino acids: CASSSPAVNSGNTIYF. DNA for the CDR3: TGTGCCAGCAGTTCCCCTGCAGTAAACTCTGGAAACACCATATATTTT.

The chain links TRBV30 to TRBJ2-5; D is possibly TRBD2 (5 bases). The CDR3 runs to 13 residues. The V and J ends lost 2 bases and 5 bases respectively, with 12 bases between them. Germline V gene lookup returns CDR1 GTSNPN and CDR2 SVGIG (reference sequence). CDR3 DNA: TGTGCCTGGAGTCTCACCTCGGGGGAGACCCAGTACTTC. This sequence encodes CAWSLTSGETQYF. The full variable domain, with the rest looked up from reference TRBV30 and TRBJ2-5, is SQTIHQWPATLVQPVGSPLSLECTVEGTSNPNLYWYRQAAGRGLQLLFYSVGIGQISSEVPQNLSASRPQDRQFILSSKKLLLSDSGFYLCAWSLTSGETQYFGPGTRLLVL.

The gene calls are TRBV21-1 and TRBJ1-5. TRBV21-1 is reported as a pseudogene. CDR3 length: 15 amino acids. CDR3 bases: TGTGCCAGCAGATTGATCCGGGACCTCAATCAGCCCCAGCATTTT. It encodes CASRLIRDLNQPQHF.